The rows below give T cell receptor beta chains drawn from one sample of a study of tumor-infiltrating lymphocytes in primary liver carcinoma. In TCRdb, the multiplex PCR reads were re-called with MiXCR into one record per CDR3 protein. The sample holds about 320,000 distinct CDR3 sequences, 58% seen once. The sequenced sample consisted of peripheral blood. These receptors originate from a woman under 40 with primary liver carcinoma and hepatitis B virus infection. CDR3s include the opening cysteine and the closing phenylalanine or tryptophan. The D gene is left open where the match is weak. Rows give clone size only sometimes, using once, few, many, or a class for an expanded clone.

CDR3nt: TGTGCCAGCAGTTTGGGGACAGGGGCCGTCTATGGCTACACCTTC; CDR3aa: CASSLGTGAVYGYTF; abundance: few; v_gene: TRBV6-2/TRBV6-3; d_gene: TRBD1; j_gene: TRBJ1-2
CDR3nt: TGTGCCAGCAGCCTCGAGGGGAGAGGCAATCAGCCCCAGCATTTT; CDR3aa: CASSLEGRGNQPQHF; abundance: few; v_gene: TRBV21-1; d_gene: -; j_gene: TRBJ1-5
CDR3nt: TGTGCCAGCAGTTTAGCGGATGGCTCACCCCTCCACTTT; CDR3aa: CASSLADGSPLHF; abundance: many; v_gene: TRBV12-3/TRBV12-4; d_gene: -; j_gene: TRBJ1-6
CDR3nt: TGTGCCAGCAGTCGAATACCCCTAACGGGAATGCAAGAGACCCAGTACTTC; CDR3aa: CASSRIPLTGMQETQYF; abundance: -; v_gene: TRBV12-3/TRBV12-4; d_gene: -; j_gene: TRBJ2-5
CDR3nt: TGTGCCAGTAGCCACAGGGGGCGAGATGAAAAACCGTTTTTT; CDR3aa: CASSHRGRDEKPFF; abundance: -; v_gene: TRBV19; d_gene: TRBD1; j_gene: TRBJ1-4
CDR3nt: TGTGCCAGCAGTTACTGGGAGAACATTGAAGCTTTCTTT; CDR3aa: CASSYWENIEAFF; abundance: -; v_gene: TRBV6-5; d_gene: -; j_gene: TRBJ1-1
CDR3nt: TGTGCAAGCAGTTACGACATTAACTATGGCTACTCCTTC; CDR3aa: CASSYDINYGYSF; abundance: -; v_gene: TRBV6-2/TRBV6-3; d_gene: -; j_gene: TRBJ1-2
CDR3nt: TGTACCAGCAGCTTATCGGGGTGTAACTATGGCTACACCTTC; CDR3aa: CTSSLSGCNYGYTF; abundance: -; v_gene: TRBV11-3; d_gene: -; j_gene: TRBJ1-2
CDR3nt: TGCGCCAGCAGTGGGGGGGGACAGTATGGCTACACCTTC; CDR3aa: CASSGGGQYGYTF; abundance: few; v_gene: TRBV10-2; d_gene: TRBD1; j_gene: TRBJ1-2
CDR3nt: TGTGTCAGCAGCTTCCAGGGTAGAAGCTACAATGAGCAGTTCTTC; CDR3aa: CVSSFQGRSYNEQFF; abundance: -; v_gene: TRBV11-2; d_gene: -; j_gene: TRBJ2-1
CDR3nt: TGTGTCAGCAGCCGCGGACACGGAGACTCCTACGAGCAGTACTTC; CDR3aa: CVSSRGHGDSYEQYF; abundance: -; v_gene: TRBV4-2; d_gene: -; j_gene: TRBJ2-7
CDR3nt: TGTGCCAGCAGCTTGGATATCGGACAGAACACTGAAGCTTTCTTT; CDR3aa: CASSLDIGQNTEAFF; abundance: few; v_gene: TRBV5-6; d_gene: -; j_gene: TRBJ1-1
CDR3nt: TGTGCCAGCAGCCTAGGCTGGCGGAAGGGCCCCAATGAGCAGTTCTTC; CDR3aa: CASSLGWRKGPNEQFF; abundance: -; v_gene: TRBV11-3; d_gene: -; j_gene: TRBJ2-1
CDR3nt: TGTGCCAGCAGTTACTCGTTTACTATCCCCTACGAGCAGTACTTC; CDR3aa: CASSYSFTIPYEQYF; abundance: -; v_gene: TRBV6-6; d_gene: -; j_gene: TRBJ2-7
CDR3nt: TGTGCCAGCAGTTACTCGGGTGGGTGGACTCAAGAGCAGTACTTC; CDR3aa: CASSYSGGWTQEQYF; abundance: few; v_gene: TRBV6-6; d_gene: -; j_gene: TRBJ2-7
CDR3nt: TGTGCCAGCAGCCGACAGTCGAGCACCGGGGAGCTGTTTTTT; CDR3aa: CASSRQSSTGELFF; abundance: once; v_gene: TRBV7-9; d_gene: -; j_gene: TRBJ2-2
CDR3nt: TGTGCCAGCTGTTTAGGTCAGGGGGCGCGGATCGAGCAGTACTTC; CDR3aa: CASCLGQGARIEQYF; abundance: -; v_gene: TRBV28; d_gene: TRBD1; j_gene: TRBJ2-7
CDR3nt: TGTGCCAGCAGTCGGGACCGCAGCCCTGGGGCCAACGTCCTGACTTTC; CDR3aa: CASSRDRSPGANVLTF; abundance: once; v_gene: TRBV5-4; d_gene: -; j_gene: TRBJ2-6
CDR3nt: TGTGCCTGGAGTTCCAATAGCGGGAGGCCCTTGGGGAATGAGCAGTTCTTC; CDR3aa: CAWSSNSGRPLGNEQFF; abundance: -; v_gene: TRBV30; d_gene: TRBD2; j_gene: TRBJ2-1
CDR3nt: TGTGCCAGCAGGGGGGGACGGGGAAACACCGGGGAGCTGTTTTTT; CDR3aa: CASRGGRGNTGELFF; abundance: -; v_gene: TRBV28; d_gene: -; j_gene: TRBJ2-2
CDR3nt: TGTGCCAGCAGCGTCTCCGGGACTAGCGGGAGGCGGAACACCGGGGAGATGTTTTTT; CDR3aa: CASSVSGTSGRRNTGEMFF; abundance: once; v_gene: TRBV7-8; d_gene: TRBD2; j_gene: TRBJ2-2
CDR3nt: TGTGCCAGCAGCTTAGGCGGGCATAACACAGATACGCAGTATTTT; CDR3aa: CASSLGGHNTDTQYF; abundance: -; v_gene: TRBV11-2; d_gene: -; j_gene: TRBJ2-3
CDR3nt: TGTGCCAGCAGTTTAGGTAGTTCTTTCCACAATGAGCAGTTCTTC; CDR3aa: CASSLGSSFHNEQFF; abundance: -; v_gene: TRBV11-3; d_gene: -; j_gene: TRBJ2-1
CDR3nt: TGTGCCGGCTCGCGGACAGGGGGCAACGAGCAGTACTTC; CDR3aa: CAGSRTGGNEQYF; abundance: -; v_gene: TRBV12-3/TRBV12-4; d_gene: TRBD1; j_gene: TRBJ2-7
CDR3nt: TGTGCCAGCAGTTTCGGGACAAACACAGATACGCAGTATTTT; CDR3aa: CASSFGTNTDTQYF; abundance: -; v_gene: TRBV6-2/TRBV6-3; d_gene: -; j_gene: TRBJ2-3
CDR3nt: TGTGCCAGCAATGTGCAGCCGGGAGACAATGAGCAGTTCTTC; CDR3aa: CASNVQPGDNEQFF; abundance: -; v_gene: TRBV6-1; d_gene: -; j_gene: TRBJ2-1
CDR3nt: TGTGCCAGCAGTTTTCGGACAGGGGTCACTGAAGCTTTCTTT; CDR3aa: CASSFRTGVTEAFF; abundance: many; v_gene: TRBV12-3/TRBV12-4; d_gene: TRBD1; j_gene: TRBJ1-1